This T cell receptor (beta chain) originates from a study of blood T cell repertoires in COVID-19. V lost 5 bases and J lost 1, with 13 bases in between. CDR1 and CDR2 from the germline V gene are SGHNT and YENEEA. The CDR3 sequence is 15 residues long. The data were produced by immunoSEQ multiplex PCR, yet TCRdb's version contains in-frame clones alone and is incomplete. The sample shows around 200,000 clones, roughly 87% of them seen only once. The sequenced sample was PBMCs or T cells enriched from blood (not recorded which). The TCR was taken from a man aged 18 to 30 with acute COVID-19. The chain combines TRBV11-3 with TRBJ2-3; D might be TRBD2 (5 bases). CDR3 region: CASSPGVAGTDTQYF. The CDR3 DNA is TGTGCCAGCAGCCCCGGGGTAGCAGGCACAGATACGCAGTATTTT.